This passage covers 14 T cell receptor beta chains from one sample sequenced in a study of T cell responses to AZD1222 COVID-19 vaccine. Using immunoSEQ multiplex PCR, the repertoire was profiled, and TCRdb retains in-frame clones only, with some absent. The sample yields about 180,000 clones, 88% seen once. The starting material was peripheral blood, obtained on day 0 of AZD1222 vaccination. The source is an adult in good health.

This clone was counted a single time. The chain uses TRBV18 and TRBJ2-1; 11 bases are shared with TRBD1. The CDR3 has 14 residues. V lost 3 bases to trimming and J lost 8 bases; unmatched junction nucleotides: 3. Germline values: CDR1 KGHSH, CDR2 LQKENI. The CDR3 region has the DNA TGTGCCAGCTCACCTCGGACAGGGGGCGATGAGCAGTTCTTC. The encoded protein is CASSPRTGGDEQFF.

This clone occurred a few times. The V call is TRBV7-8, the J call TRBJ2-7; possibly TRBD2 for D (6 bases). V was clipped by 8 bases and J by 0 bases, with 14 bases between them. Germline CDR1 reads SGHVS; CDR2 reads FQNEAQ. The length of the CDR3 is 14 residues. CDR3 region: CASRPGTDSYEQYF. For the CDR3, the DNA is TGTGCCAGCCGCCCCGGGACTGACTCCTACGAGCAGTACTTC. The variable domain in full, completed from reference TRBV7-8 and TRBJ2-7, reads GAGVSQSPRYKVAKRGQDVALRCDPISGHVSLFWYQQALGQGPEFLTYFQNEAQLDKSGLPSDRFFAERPEGSVSTLKIQRTQQEDSAVYLCASRPGTDSYEQYFGPGTRLTVT.

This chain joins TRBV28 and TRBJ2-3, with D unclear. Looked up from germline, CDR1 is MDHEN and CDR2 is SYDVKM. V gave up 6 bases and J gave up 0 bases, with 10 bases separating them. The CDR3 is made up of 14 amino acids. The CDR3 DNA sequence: TGTGCCAGCAGACCTCCCCTCAGCACAGATACGCAGTATTTT. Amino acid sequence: CASRPPLSTDTQYF.

The DNA of the CDR3 is TGTGCCAGTAGTACCACAGGGGATAGCAATCAGCCCCAGCATTTT. This gives the protein CASSTTGDSNQPQHF. The V gene is TRBV19, the J gene TRBJ1-5, with 7 bases identical to TRBD1. CDR3 length: 15 amino acids. In germline, CDR1 is LNHDA, CDR2 SQIVND (reference sequence). J gave up 0 bases and V 4 bases, and 3 bases lay outside the gene matches.

CDR3 amino acids: CSVGGQAAVGNTIYF. In DNA, the CDR3 is TGCAGCGTTGGGGGGCAGGCAGCGGTTGGAAACACCATATATTTT. J is TRBJ1-3 and V is TRBV29-1; maybe TRBD1 (6 bases). Per germline, CDR1 SQVTM and CDR2 ANQGSEA. V lost 4 bases, J lost 3 bases, and 16 bases lay in between. This CDR3 is 15 amino acids long. Filled out from reference TRBV29-1 and TRBJ1-3, the complete variable domain reads SAVISQKPSRDICQRGTSLTIQCQVDSQVTMMFWYRQQPGQSLTLIATANQGSEATYESGFVIDKFPISRPNLTFSTLTVSNMSPEDSSIYLCSVGGQAAVGNTIYFGEGSWLTVV.

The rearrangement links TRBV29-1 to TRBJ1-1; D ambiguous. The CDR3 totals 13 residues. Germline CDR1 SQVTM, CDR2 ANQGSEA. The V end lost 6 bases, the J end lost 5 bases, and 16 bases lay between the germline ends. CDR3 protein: CSVVDSYRTEAFF. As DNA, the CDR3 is TGCAGCGTCGTGGACTCATACCGGACTGAAGCTTTCTTT.

The CDR3 sequence: CASSSSAGGKLYSNQPQHF. CDR3 DNA sequence: TGTGCCAGCAGTTCCTCGGCGGGGGGCAAACTTTATAGCAATCAGCCCCAGCATTTT. The chain joins TRBV27 to TRBJ1-5, with a possible D match to TRBD1 (6 bases). The CDR3 is 19 residues long. Germline V gives CDR1 MNHEY, CDR2 SMNVEV (reference sequence). Trimming removed 4 bases from V and 0 bases from J, with 22 bases in between.

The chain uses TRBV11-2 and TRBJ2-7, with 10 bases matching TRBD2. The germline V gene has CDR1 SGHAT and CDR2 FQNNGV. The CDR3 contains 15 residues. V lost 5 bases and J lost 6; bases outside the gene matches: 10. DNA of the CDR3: TGTGCCAGCAGCCTAGGCAGCGGGAGGGCCCGCGAGCAGTACTTC. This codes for CASSLGSGRAREQYF.

The CDR3 sequence: CASSSPPVTGELFF. The CDR3 DNA reads as TGTGCCAGCAGTTCCCCCCCCGTCACCGGGGAGCTGTTTTTT. The chain couples TRBV28 to TRBJ2-2; D is uncertain. Germline values: CDR1 MDHEN, CDR2 SYDVKM. The CDR3 runs to 14 residues. Trimming removed 4 bases at V and 4 bases at J, with 10 bases between.

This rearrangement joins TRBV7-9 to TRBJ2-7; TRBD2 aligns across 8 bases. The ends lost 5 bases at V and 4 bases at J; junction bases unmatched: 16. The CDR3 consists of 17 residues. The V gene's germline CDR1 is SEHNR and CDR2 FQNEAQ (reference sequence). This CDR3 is CASSPWGREVRRYEQYF. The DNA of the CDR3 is TGTGCCAGCAGCCCGTGGGGGCGGGAGGTCCGCAGGTACGAGCAGTACTTC.

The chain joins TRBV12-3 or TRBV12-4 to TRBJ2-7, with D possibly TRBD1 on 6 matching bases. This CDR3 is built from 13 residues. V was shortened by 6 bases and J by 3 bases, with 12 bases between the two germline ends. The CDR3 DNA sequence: TGTGCCAGCAGGCCTGGACAGATCTACGAGCAGTACTTC. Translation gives CASRPGQIYEQYF.

The CDR3 spells CAISDRGSSYEQYF. CDR3 DNA sequence: TGTGCCATCAGTGACCGGGGTAGCTCCTACGAGCAGTACTTC. The genes are TRBV10-3 and TRBJ2-7, with D possibly being TRBD2 (5 bases). Trimming took off 3 bases at V and 0 bases at J, with 9 bases between the two ends. The CDR3 spans 14 residues. CDR1 is ENHRY and CDR2 is SYGVKD in the germline V gene.

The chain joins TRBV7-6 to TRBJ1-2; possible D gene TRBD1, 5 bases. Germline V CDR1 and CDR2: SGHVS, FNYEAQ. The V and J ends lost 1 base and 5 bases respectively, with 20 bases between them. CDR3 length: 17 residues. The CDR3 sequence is CASSLEGTIYGEYGYTF. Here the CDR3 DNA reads TGTGCCAGCAGCTTAGAAGGGACCATATATGGGGAATATGGCTACACCTTC.

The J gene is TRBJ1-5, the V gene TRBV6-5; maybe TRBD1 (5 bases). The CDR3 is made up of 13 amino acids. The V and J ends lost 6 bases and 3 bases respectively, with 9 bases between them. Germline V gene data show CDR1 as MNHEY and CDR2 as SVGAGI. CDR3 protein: CASSYRYNQPQHF. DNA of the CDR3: TGTGCCAGCAGCTACAGGTACAATCAGCCCCAGCATTTT.